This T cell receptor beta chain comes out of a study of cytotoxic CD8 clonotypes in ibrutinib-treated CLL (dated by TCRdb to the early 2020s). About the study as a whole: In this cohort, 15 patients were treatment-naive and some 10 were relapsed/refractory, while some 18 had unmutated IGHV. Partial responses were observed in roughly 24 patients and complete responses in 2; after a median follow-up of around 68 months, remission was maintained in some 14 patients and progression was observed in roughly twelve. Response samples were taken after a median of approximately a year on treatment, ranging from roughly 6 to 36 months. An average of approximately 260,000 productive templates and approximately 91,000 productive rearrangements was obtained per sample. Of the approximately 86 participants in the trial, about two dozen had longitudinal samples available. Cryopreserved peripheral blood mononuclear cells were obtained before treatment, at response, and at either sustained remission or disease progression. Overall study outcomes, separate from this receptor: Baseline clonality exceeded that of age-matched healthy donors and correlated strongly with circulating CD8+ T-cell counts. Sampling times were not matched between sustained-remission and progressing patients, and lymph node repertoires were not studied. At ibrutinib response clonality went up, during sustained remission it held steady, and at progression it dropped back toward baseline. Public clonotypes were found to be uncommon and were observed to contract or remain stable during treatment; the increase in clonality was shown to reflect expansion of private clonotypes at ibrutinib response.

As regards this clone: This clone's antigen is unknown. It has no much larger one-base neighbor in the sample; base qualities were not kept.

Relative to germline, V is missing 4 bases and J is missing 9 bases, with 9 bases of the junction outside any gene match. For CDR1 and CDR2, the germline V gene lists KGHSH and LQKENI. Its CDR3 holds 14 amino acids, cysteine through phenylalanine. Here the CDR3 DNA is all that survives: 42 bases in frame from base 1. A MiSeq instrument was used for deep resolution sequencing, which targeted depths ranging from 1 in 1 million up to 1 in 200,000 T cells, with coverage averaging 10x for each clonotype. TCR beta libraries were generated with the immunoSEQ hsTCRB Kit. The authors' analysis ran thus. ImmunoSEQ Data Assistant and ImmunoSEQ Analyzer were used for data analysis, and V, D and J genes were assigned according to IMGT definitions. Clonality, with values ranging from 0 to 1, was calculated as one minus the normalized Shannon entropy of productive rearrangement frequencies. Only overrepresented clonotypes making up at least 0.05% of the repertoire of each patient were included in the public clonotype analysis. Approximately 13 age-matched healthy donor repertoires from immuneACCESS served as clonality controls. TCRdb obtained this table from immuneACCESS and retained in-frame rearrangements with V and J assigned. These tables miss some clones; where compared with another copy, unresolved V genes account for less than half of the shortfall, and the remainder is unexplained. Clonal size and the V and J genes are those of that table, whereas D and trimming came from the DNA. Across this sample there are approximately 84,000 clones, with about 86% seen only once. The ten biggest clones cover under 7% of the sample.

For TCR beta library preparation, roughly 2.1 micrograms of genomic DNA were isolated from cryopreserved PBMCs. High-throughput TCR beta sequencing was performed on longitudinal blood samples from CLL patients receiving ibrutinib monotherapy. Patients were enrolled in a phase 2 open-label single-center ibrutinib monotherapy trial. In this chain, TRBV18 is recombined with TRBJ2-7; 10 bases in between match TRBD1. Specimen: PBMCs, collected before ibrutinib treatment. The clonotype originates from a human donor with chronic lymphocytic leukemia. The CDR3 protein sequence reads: CASSQQDRGLAQYF. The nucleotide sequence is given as TGTGCCAGCTCACAGCAGGACAGGGGGTTGGCGCAGTACTTC.